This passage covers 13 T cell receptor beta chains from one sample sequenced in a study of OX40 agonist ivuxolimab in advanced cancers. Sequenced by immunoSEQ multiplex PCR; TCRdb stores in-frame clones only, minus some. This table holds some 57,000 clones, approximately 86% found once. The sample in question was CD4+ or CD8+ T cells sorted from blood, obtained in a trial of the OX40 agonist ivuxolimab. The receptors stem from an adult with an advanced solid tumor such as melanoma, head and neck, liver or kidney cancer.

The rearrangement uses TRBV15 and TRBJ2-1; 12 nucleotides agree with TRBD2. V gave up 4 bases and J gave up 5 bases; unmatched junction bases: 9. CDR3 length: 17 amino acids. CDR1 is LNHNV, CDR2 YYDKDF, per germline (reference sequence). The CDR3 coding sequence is TGTGCCACCAGCAAAGGACTAGCGGGAAGGGGCAACAATGAGCAGTTCTTC. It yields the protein CATSKGLAGRGNNEQFF. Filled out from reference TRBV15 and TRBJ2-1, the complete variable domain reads DAMVIQNPRYQVTQFGKPVTLSCSQTLNHNVMYWYQQKSSQAPKLLFHYYDKDFNNEADTPDNFQSRRPNTSFCFLDIRSPGLGDTAMYLCATSKGLAGRGNNEQFFGPGTRLTVL.

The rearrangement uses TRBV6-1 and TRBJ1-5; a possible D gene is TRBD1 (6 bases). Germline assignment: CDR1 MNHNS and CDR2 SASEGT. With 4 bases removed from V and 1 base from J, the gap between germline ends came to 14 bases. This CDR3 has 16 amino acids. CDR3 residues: CASSVDSPASNQPQHF. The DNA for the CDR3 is TGTGCCAGCAGTGTGGACAGCCCAGCAAGCAATCAGCCCCAGCATTTT.

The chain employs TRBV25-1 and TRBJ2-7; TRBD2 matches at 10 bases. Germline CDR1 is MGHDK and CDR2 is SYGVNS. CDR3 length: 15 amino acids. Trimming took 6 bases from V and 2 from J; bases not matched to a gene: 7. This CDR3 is CASSLSSGSAYEQYF. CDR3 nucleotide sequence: TGTGCCAGCAGCCTTTCTAGCGGGAGCGCCTACGAGCAGTACTTC.

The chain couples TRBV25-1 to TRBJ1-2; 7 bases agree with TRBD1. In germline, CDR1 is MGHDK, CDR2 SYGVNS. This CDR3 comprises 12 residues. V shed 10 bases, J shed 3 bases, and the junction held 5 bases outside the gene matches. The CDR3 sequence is CATTGAYYGYTF. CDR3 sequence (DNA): TGTGCCACTACAGGGGCCTACTATGGCTACACCTTC.

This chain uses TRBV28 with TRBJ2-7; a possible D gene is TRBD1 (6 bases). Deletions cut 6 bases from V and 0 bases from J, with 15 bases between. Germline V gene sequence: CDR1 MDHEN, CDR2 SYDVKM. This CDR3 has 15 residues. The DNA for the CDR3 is TGTGCCAGCAGAGAATCAACAGGGAGCTCCTACGAGCAGTACTTC. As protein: CASRESTGSSYEQYF.

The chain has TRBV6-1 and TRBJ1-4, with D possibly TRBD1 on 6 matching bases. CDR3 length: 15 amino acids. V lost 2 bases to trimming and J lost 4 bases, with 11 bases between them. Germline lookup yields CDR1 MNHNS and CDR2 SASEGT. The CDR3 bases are TGTGCCAGCAGTGAACGGGGACAATTTAATGAAAAACTGTTTTTT. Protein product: CASSERGQFNEKLFF.

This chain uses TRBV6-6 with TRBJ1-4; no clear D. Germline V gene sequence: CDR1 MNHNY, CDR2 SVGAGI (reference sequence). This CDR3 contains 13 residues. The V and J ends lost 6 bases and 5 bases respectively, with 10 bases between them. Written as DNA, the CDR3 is TGTGCCAGCAGCCGTCCGGAAAATGAAAAACTGTTTTTT. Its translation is CASSRPENEKLFF.

CDR3 residues: CASSFRLAGGGDTQYF. The CDR3, as DNA: TGTGCCAGCAGCTTCAGACTAGCGGGAGGGGGAGATACGCAGTATTTT. V gene TRBV7-2 combines with J gene TRBJ2-3; 14 positions match TRBD2. V lost 3 bases and J lost 5; bases outside the gene matches: 4. This CDR3 is built from 16 residues. Looked up from germline, CDR1 is SGHTA and CDR2 is FQGNSA.

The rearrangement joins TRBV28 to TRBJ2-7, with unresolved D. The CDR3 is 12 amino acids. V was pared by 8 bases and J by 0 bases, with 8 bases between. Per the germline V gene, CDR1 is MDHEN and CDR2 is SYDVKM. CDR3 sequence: CASRRSSYEQYF. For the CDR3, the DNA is TGTGCCAGCCGGCGAAGCTCCTACGAGCAGTACTTC.

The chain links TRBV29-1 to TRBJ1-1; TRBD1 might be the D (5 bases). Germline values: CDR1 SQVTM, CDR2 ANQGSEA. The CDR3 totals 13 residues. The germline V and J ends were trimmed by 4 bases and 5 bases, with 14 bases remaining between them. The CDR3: CSVGGPGGTEAFF. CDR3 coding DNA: TGCAGCGTTGGGGGCCCTGGGGGTACTGAAGCTTTCTTT.

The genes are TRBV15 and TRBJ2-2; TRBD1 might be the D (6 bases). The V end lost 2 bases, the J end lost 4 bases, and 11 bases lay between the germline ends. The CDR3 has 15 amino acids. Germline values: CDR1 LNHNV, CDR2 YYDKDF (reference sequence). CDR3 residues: CATSRTGTGTGELFF. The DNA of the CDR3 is TGTGCCACCAGCAGAACAGGGACGGGCACCGGGGAGCTGTTTTTT.

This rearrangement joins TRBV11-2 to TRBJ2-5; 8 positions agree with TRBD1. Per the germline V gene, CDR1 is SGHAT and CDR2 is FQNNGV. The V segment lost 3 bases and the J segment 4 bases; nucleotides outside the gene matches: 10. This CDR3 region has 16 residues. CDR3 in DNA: TGTGCCAGCAGCTTCACCTCAGGGGGCATCACAGAGACCCAGTACTTC. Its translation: CASSFTSGGITETQYF.

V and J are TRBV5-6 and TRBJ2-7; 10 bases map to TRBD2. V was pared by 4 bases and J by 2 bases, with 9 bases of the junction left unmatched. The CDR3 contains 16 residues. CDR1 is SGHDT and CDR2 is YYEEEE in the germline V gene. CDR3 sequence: CASSNDIAGGTYEQYF. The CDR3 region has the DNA TGTGCCAGCAGCAATGACATAGCGGGAGGCACCTACGAGCAGTACTTC.